This TCR beta chain was identified during a study of blood T cell repertoires in COVID-19. Trimming cost V 4 bases and J 8 bases, with 12 bases left between them. CDR1 and CDR2 from the germline V gene are SGHAT and FQNNGV. This CDR3 is built from 13 residues. Sequenced by immunoSEQ multiplex PCR; TCRdb stores in-frame clones only, minus some. The sample lists about 88,000 clones; roughly 87% were seen once. It was during active infection that Seattle patients were enrolled and then longitudinally followed. The source is a woman aged 60-75 years with COVID-19, enrolled during active disease. The V gene is TRBV11-2, the J gene TRBJ2-1; D call uncertain. Specimen: peripheral blood. The CDR3 DNA sequence: TGTGCCAGCAGCTCACTCTCCGTGGATGAGCAGTTCTTC. Amino acids: CASSSLSVDEQFF.